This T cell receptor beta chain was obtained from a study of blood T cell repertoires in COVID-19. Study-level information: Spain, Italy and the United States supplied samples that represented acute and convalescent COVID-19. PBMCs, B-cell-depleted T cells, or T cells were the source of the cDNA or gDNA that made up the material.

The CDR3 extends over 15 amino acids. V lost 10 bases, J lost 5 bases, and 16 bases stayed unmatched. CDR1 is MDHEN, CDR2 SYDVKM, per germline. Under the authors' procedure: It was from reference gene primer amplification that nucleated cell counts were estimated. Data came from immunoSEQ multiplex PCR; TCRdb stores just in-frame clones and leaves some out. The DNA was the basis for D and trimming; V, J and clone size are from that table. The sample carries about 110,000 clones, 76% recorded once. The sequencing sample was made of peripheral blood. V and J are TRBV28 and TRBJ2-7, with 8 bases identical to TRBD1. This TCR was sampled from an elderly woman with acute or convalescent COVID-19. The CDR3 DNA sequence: TGTGCCATCACGGATATACAGGGGGGTAAGAACGAGCAGTACTTC. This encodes CAITDIQGGKNEQYF. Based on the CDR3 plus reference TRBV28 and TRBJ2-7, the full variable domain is DVKVTQSSRYLVKRTGEKVFLECVQDMDHENMFWYRQDPGLGLRLIYFSYDVKMKEKGDIPEGYSVSREKKERFSLILESASTNQTSMYLCAITDIQGGKNEQYFGPGTRLTVT.